This T cell receptor beta chain came from a study of CD8 T cells in Susac syndrome. Study-level background: Sequencing included Susac syndrome patients, six of them with active disease and roughly eight in remission.

There are 15 residues in the CDR3. The V segment lost 4 bases and the J segment 4 bases; nucleotides outside the gene matches: 4. The germline gives CDR1 MNHEY, CDR2 SVGAGI. With random hexamers, 0.5 to 1 ug RNA was reverse transcribed. Via MiXCR, TCRdb re-called the immunoSEQ multiplex PCR reads, giving one row per CDR3 protein. Seen here are tens of thousands of distinct CDR3 sequences, 85% to 95% observed once, and the top ten hold roughly 0.5%. The recently defined diagnostic criteria for definite or probable disease were met by the Susac syndrome patients. The TCR sequence derives from a human donor with Susac syndrome. V gene TRBV6-5 combines with J gene TRBJ2-2, with 9 bases aligning to TRBD1. The specimen sequenced was CD4+ T cells from PBMCs. The CDR3 DNA reads as TGTGCCAGCAGTTTACAGGGGGCGGCCACCGGGGAGCTGTTTTTT. This codes for CASSLQGAATGELFF.